The rows below give T cell receptor beta chains drawn from one sample of a study of T cell responses to AZD1222 COVID-19 vaccine. Using immunoSEQ multiplex PCR, the repertoire was profiled, and TCRdb retains in-frame clones only, with some absent. Of 180,000 or so clones in the sample, 94% are singletons; the top ten hold approximately 0.64%. Source: peripheral blood, taken on day 0 of AZD1222 vaccination. Receptors were obtained from an adult in good health. Each CDR3 is given with its conserved first and last residue. Each record gives: clone size, D gene, CDR3 length, V gene, J gene, CDR3 protein, CDR3 DNA. A D gene is named only where the DNA matches it firmly. Size is stated for part of the rows, as once, few or many counts, or as a class when the clone is expanded.

clone_size: once
d_call: .
cdr3_length: 15
v_call: TRBV28
j_call: TRBJ2-3
cdr3_aa: CASSLSHVLKHTQYF
cdr3_nt: TGTGCCAGCAGTCTGAGCCACGTATTAAAACATACGCAGTATTTT

clone_size: .
d_call: TRBD2
cdr3_length: 14
v_call: TRBV28
j_call: TRBJ2-1
cdr3_aa: CASRAGLAYNEQFF
cdr3_nt: TGTGCCAGCAGAGCAGGACTAGCGTACAATGAGCAGTTCTTC

clone_size: .
d_call: .
cdr3_length: 14
v_call: TRBV6-5
j_call: TRBJ1-1
cdr3_aa: CASKLLGWNTEAFF
cdr3_nt: TGTGCCAGCAAGCTACTAGGTTGGAACACTGAAGCTTTCTTT

clone_size: .
d_call: TRBD1
cdr3_length: 15
v_call: TRBV27
j_call: TRBJ1-2
cdr3_aa: CASSLHTTGVYGYTF
cdr3_nt: TGTGCCAGCAGTTTACACACTACAGGGGTTTATGGCTACACCTTC

clone_size: .
d_call: .
cdr3_length: 12
v_call: TRBV10-3
j_call: TRBJ1-2
cdr3_aa: CAIRPDGDRYTF
cdr3_nt: TGTGCCATCAGACCGGACGGAGACCGCTACACCTTC

clone_size: .
d_call: .
cdr3_length: 15
v_call: TRBV28
j_call: TRBJ1-3
cdr3_aa: CASSLSHPSGNTIYF
cdr3_nt: TGTGCCAGCAGTTTGAGCCACCCCTCTGGAAACACCATATATTTT

clone_size: .
d_call: TRBD2
cdr3_length: 17
v_call: TRBV28
j_call: TRBJ2-5
cdr3_aa: CASSLTRTRTHSETQYF
cdr3_nt: TGTGCCAGCAGTTTGACCCGGACTAGGACGCACTCGGAGACCCAGTACTTC

clone_size: .
d_call: .
cdr3_length: 12
v_call: TRBV10-3
j_call: TRBJ1-3
cdr3_aa: CASTGSGNTIYF
cdr3_nt: TGTGCCAGCACAGGGTCTGGAAACACCATATATTTT

clone_size: .
d_call: .
cdr3_length: 11
v_call: TRBV20-1
j_call: TRBJ1-4
cdr3_aa: CSAQGGEKLFF
cdr3_nt: TGCAGTGCTCAAGGCGGTGAAAAACTGTTTTTT

clone_size: once
d_call: TRBD1
cdr3_length: 14
v_call: TRBV19
j_call: TRBJ1-5
cdr3_aa: CASTPRGQYQPQHF
cdr3_nt: TGTGCCAGTACCCCAAGGGGGCAATATCAGCCCCAGCATTTT

clone_size: once
d_call: TRBD2
cdr3_length: 17
v_call: TRBV28
j_call: TRBJ2-5
cdr3_aa: CASRRLAGGRLRETQYF
cdr3_nt: TGTGCCAGCCGACGACTAGCGGGAGGGCGGCTCCGAGAGACCCAGTACTTC

clone_size: .
d_call: TRBD2
cdr3_length: 18
v_call: TRBV30
j_call: TRBJ2-1
cdr3_aa: CAWSVRGGLEKFYNEQFF
cdr3_nt: TGTGCCTGGAGTGTACGTGGGGGACTAGAAAAATTCTACAATGAGCAGTTCTTC

clone_size: .
d_call: .
cdr3_length: 15
v_call: TRBV3-1/TRBV3-2
j_call: TRBJ1-2
cdr3_aa: CASSQDLGAGKGYTF
cdr3_nt: TGTGCCAGCAGCCAAGATCTGGGGGCAGGGAAGGGCTACACCTTC

clone_size: .
d_call: .
cdr3_length: 16
v_call: TRBV19
j_call: TRBJ1-2
cdr3_aa: CASSSQLGVMFHGYTF
cdr3_nt: TGTGCCAGTAGTAGCCAACTTGGTGTAATGTTCCATGGCTACACCTTC

clone_size: .
d_call: TRBD1
cdr3_length: 16
v_call: TRBV18
j_call: TRBJ1-5
cdr3_aa: CASSPPITGAHQPQHF
cdr3_nt: TGTGCCAGCTCACCCCCCATAACAGGGGCCCATCAGCCCCAGCATTTT

clone_size: .
d_call: TRBD2
cdr3_length: 13
v_call: TRBV28
j_call: TRBJ2-7
cdr3_aa: CASSSGTRNEQYF
cdr3_nt: TGTGCCAGCAGTTCTGGGACTAGGAACGAGCAGTACTTC

clone_size: few
d_call: .
cdr3_length: 14
v_call: TRBV11-2
j_call: TRBJ1-2
cdr3_aa: CASSLDPRVYGYTF
cdr3_nt: TGTGCCAGCAGCTTAGATCCCAGAGTCTATGGCTACACCTTC

clone_size: .
d_call: .
cdr3_length: 11
v_call: TRBV20-1
j_call: TRBJ1-1
cdr3_aa: CSARDFLEAFF
cdr3_nt: TGCAGTGCTAGAGATTTCCTTGAAGCTTTCTTT

clone_size: .
d_call: .
cdr3_length: 12
v_call: TRBV19
j_call: TRBJ2-5
cdr3_aa: CASSIGGETQYF
cdr3_nt: TGTGCCAGTAGTATAGGTGGAGAGACCCAGTACTTC

clone_size: .
d_call: TRBD1
cdr3_length: 15
v_call: TRBV11-2
j_call: TRBJ2-7
cdr3_aa: CASSLTGTDSYEQYF
cdr3_nt: TGTGCCAGCAGCTTGACCGGGACAGACTCCTACGAGCAGTACTTC

clone_size: .
d_call: .
cdr3_length: 13
v_call: TRBV14
j_call: TRBJ1-2
cdr3_aa: CASSQQGLLGYTF
cdr3_nt: TGTGCCAGCAGCCAACAGGGGCTGTTGGGCTACACCTTC

clone_size: .
d_call: .
cdr3_length: 15
v_call: TRBV19
j_call: TRBJ2-1
cdr3_aa: CASSMSQRWINEQFF
cdr3_nt: TGTGCCAGTAGTATGTCCCAGCGGTGGATCAATGAGCAGTTCTTC

clone_size: .
d_call: .
cdr3_length: 19
v_call: TRBV7-2
j_call: TRBJ1-5
cdr3_aa: CASSLKGPGQPYSNQPQHF
cdr3_nt: TGTGCCAGCAGCTTAAAAGGCCCAGGGCAGCCCTATAGCAATCAGCCCCAGCATTTT

clone_size: .
d_call: TRBD2
cdr3_length: 16
v_call: TRBV5-1
j_call: TRBJ2-7
cdr3_aa: CASSLLTSGYNYEQYF
cdr3_nt: TGCGCCAGCAGCTTGTTGACTAGCGGTTATAACTACGAGCAGTACTTC

clone_size: .
d_call: TRBD1
cdr3_length: 15
v_call: TRBV3-1/TRBV3-2
j_call: TRBJ1-6
cdr3_aa: CASSPGGTGPSPLHF
cdr3_nt: TGTGCCAGCAGCCCAGGGGGGACAGGACCCTCACCCCTCCACTTT

clone_size: .
d_call: .
cdr3_length: 13
v_call: TRBV28
j_call: TRBJ2-1
cdr3_aa: CASSLTGSSEQFF
cdr3_nt: TGTGCCAGCAGTTTAACAGGGTCATCTGAGCAGTTCTTC

clone_size: .
d_call: .
cdr3_length: 18
v_call: TRBV7-9
j_call: TRBJ2-1
cdr3_aa: CASSLRADRVISYNEQFF
cdr3_nt: TGTGCCAGCAGCCTTCGGGCGGACAGAGTAATTTCCTACAATGAGCAGTTCTTC

clone_size: .
d_call: TRBD1
cdr3_length: 14
v_call: TRBV3-1/TRBV3-2
j_call: TRBJ1-6
cdr3_aa: CASSQRQGGSPLHF
cdr3_nt: TGTGCCAGCAGCCAGCGACAGGGGGGTTCACCCCTCCACTTT

clone_size: .
d_call: .
cdr3_length: 12
v_call: TRBV30
j_call: TRBJ1-4
cdr3_aa: CACDLGDEKLFF
cdr3_nt: TGTGCCTGTGACCTGGGTGATGAAAAACTGTTTTTT

clone_size: .
d_call: TRBD2
cdr3_length: 15
v_call: TRBV11-2
j_call: TRBJ2-3
cdr3_aa: CASSLWLAGEDTQYF
cdr3_nt: TGTGCCAGCAGCTTATGGCTAGCGGGGGAAGATACGCAGTATTTT

clone_size: .
d_call: TRBD1
cdr3_length: 16
v_call: TRBV11-2
j_call: TRBJ1-1
cdr3_aa: CASSDQGAGVNTEAFF
cdr3_nt: TGTGCCAGCAGCGATCAGGGGGCCGGGGTGAACACTGAAGCTTTCTTT

clone_size: .
d_call: .
cdr3_length: 11
v_call: TRBV20-1
j_call: TRBJ2-1
cdr3_aa: CSARVGEGQFF
cdr3_nt: TGCAGTGCCAGGGTTGGGGAAGGGCAGTTCTTC

clone_size: .
d_call: .
cdr3_length: 14
v_call: TRBV9
j_call: TRBJ1-2
cdr3_aa: CASSVATSTSATNF
cdr3_nt: TGTGCCAGCAGCGTAGCTACGAGCACCTCAGCGACAAACTTC

clone_size: .
d_call: TRBD2
cdr3_length: 16
v_call: TRBV27
j_call: TRBJ2-1
cdr3_aa: CASSLAGGPSYNEQFF
cdr3_nt: TGTGCCAGCAGTCTAGCGGGAGGGCCCTCCTACAATGAGCAGTTCTTC

clone_size: .
d_call: .
cdr3_length: 14
v_call: TRBV30
j_call: TRBJ1-2
cdr3_aa: CAWTRTATNYGYTF
cdr3_nt: TGTGCCTGGACCCGGACAGCTACTAACTATGGCTACACCTTC

clone_size: once
d_call: .
cdr3_length: 16
v_call: TRBV5-5
j_call: TRBJ2-2
cdr3_aa: CASTKSVGSNTGELFF
cdr3_nt: TGTGCCAGCACGAAAAGCGTGGGGTCAAACACCGGGGAGCTGTTTTTT

clone_size: .
d_call: TRBD1
cdr3_length: 17
v_call: TRBV5-1
j_call: TRBJ2-1
cdr3_aa: CASSPDRYPHYNNEQFF
cdr3_nt: TGCGCCAGCAGCCCGGACAGGTACCCCCATTACAACAATGAGCAGTTCTTC

clone_size: .
d_call: .
cdr3_length: 15
v_call: TRBV7-9
j_call: TRBJ1-6
cdr3_aa: CASSLFSGRYSPLHF
cdr3_nt: TGTGCCAGCAGCTTGTTTTCGGGTCGGTATTCACCCCTCCACTTT

clone_size: .
d_call: .
cdr3_length: 12
v_call: TRBV5-6
j_call: TRBJ1-1
cdr3_aa: CASRRGGTEAFF
cdr3_nt: TGTGCCAGCAGGAGGGGAGGCACTGAAGCTTTCTTT

clone_size: .
d_call: .
cdr3_length: 15
v_call: TRBV5-4
j_call: TRBJ2-7
cdr3_aa: CASSAFGTPAGEQYF
cdr3_nt: TGTGCCAGCAGCGCCTTCGGGACACCGGCCGGTGAGCAGTACTTC

clone_size: few
d_call: .
cdr3_length: 13
v_call: TRBV5-1
j_call: TRBJ2-1
cdr3_aa: CASSLRAYNEQFF
cdr3_nt: TGCGCCAGCAGCTTGCGAGCCTACAATGAGCAGTTCTTC

clone_size: .
d_call: .
cdr3_length: 19
v_call: TRBV6-6
j_call: TRBJ1-3
cdr3_aa: CASSSSGRNLYLSGNTIYF
cdr3_nt: TGTGCCAGCAGCTCCTCGGGGCGGAACCTATACCTCTCTGGAAACACCATATATTTT

clone_size: once
d_call: .
cdr3_length: 11
v_call: TRBV9
j_call: TRBJ2-5
cdr3_aa: CASSAAETQYF
cdr3_nt: TGTGCCAGCAGCGCAGCGGAGACCCAGTACTTC

clone_size: .
d_call: .
cdr3_length: 12
v_call: TRBV7-9
j_call: TRBJ2-1
cdr3_aa: CASGGSPHEQFF
cdr3_nt: TGTGCCAGCGGCGGTAGCCCCCATGAGCAGTTCTTC

clone_size: once
d_call: .
cdr3_length: 16
v_call: TRBV5-6
j_call: TRBJ1-1
cdr3_aa: CASSFRDYSANTEAFF
cdr3_nt: TGTGCCAGCAGCTTCCGAGATTACAGCGCGAACACTGAAGCTTTCTTT